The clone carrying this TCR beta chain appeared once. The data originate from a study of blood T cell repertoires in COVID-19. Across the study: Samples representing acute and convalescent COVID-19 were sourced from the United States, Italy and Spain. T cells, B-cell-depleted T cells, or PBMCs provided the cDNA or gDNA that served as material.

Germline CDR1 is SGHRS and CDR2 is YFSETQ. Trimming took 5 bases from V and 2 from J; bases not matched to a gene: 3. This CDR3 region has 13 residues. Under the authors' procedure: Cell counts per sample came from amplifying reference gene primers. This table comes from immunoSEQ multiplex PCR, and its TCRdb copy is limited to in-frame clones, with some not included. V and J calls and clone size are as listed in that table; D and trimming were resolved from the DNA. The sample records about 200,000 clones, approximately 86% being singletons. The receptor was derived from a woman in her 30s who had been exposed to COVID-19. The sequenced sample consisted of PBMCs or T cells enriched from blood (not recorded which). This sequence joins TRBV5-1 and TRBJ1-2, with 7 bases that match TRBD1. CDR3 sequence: CASRTGQNYGYTF. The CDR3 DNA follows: TGCGCCAGCAGGACGGGACAGAACTATGGCTACACCTTC.